These 2 T cell receptor beta chains came from one sample sequenced in a study of shared clonotypes between healthy human individuals. Terminally differentiated effector memory CD45RA+ cells were excluded from the naive CD8 cells, which were CD45RO-negative and positively selected for CCR7. TCRdb's table, derived via immunoSEQ multiplex PCR, lists solely in-frame clones and lacks some. This sample carries more than 600,000 clones, 92% of them seen once, and the ten largest clones take roughly 24%. The sample comprised naive CD8+ T cells sorted from blood. The receptors here all came from a man in his thirties or forties in good health.

This clone was seen a handful of times. The chain recombines TRBV9 with TRBJ2-2, with 8 bases matching TRBD1. After removal of 6 bases from V and 5 bases from J, the junction contained 9 bases not matched to a gene. The CDR3 is made up of 15 amino acids. Germline-derived CDR1 and CDR2 are SGDLS and YYNGEE. This CDR3 is CASTTGQGGTGELFF. The DNA for the CDR3 is TGTGCCAGCACCACTGGACAGGGCGGAACCGGGGAGCTGTTTTTT.

This rearrangement joins TRBV5-4 to TRBJ2-4, with 7 bases lining up with TRBD1. The germline V gene has CDR1 SGHNT and CDR2 YYREEE (reference sequence). The CDR3 covers 20 residues. V was clipped by 0 bases and J by 1 base; unmatched bases: 16. CDR3 DNA sequence: TGTGCCAGCAGCTTGGTGGGGCCCACAGGGGCAGGCTTGGCCAAAAACATTCAGTACTTC. It encodes CASSLVGPTGAGLAKNIQYF. Using reference TRBV5-4 and TRBJ2-4 for the parts outside the CDR3, the full variable domain is ETGVTQSPTHLIKTRGQQVTLRCSSQSGHNTVSWYQQALGQGPQFIFQYYREEENGRGNFPPRFSGLQFPNYSSELNVNALELDDSALYLCASSLVGPTGAGLAKNIQYFGAGTRLSVL.